These 17 T cell receptor beta chains came from one sample sequenced in a study of tumor-infiltrating lymphocytes in primary liver carcinoma. Germline DNA was also extracted, and blood RNA was taken from unsorted whole blood. Researchers generated TCR beta cDNA from about 450 ng of total RNA, relying on a constant-region primer. Nested multiplex PCR, run for three rounds with slightly modified ARM-PCR, yielded TCR beta libraries. The first two PCR rounds, nine to ten cycles each, used TRBV1-TRBV30 forward primers and a C-beta reverse primer. TCRdb reanalysed the multiplex PCR reads using MiXCR and keeps one entry per CDR3 protein. Here the sample spans 320,000 or so distinct CDR3 sequences, more than 55% being singletons. Material: peripheral blood. Receptors originate from a man aged 35 to 55 with primary liver carcinoma and hepatitis B virus infection.

In regard to this clonotype: One junction end disagrees with the germline gene, perhaps due to a read error. DNA of the CDR3: TGTGCCAGCGGTGAAGCTCGGCAGTCCTTCTCCTACGAGCAGTACTTC. Translation: CASGEARQSFSYEQYF. The chain recombines TRBV6-1 with TRBJ2-7, with D uncertain. Germline V lookup: CDR1 MNHNS, CDR2 SASEGT. The CDR3 runs to 16 residues.

As regards this clonotype: At one end, the junction sequence differs from germline, possibly due to a read error. This chain links TRBV12-3 or TRBV12-4 with TRBJ1-1, with a weak D call TRBD1 (6 bases). This CDR3 spans 16 amino acids. The CDR3, as DNA: TGTGCCAGCAGATTCTTGTCCGGGACACAGAACGCTGAAGCTTTCTTT. It yields the protein CASRFLSGTQNAEAFF.

This clonotype was recorded at least ten times. The V and J genes are TRBV10-3 and TRBJ1-5; a possible D gene is TRBD1 (5 bases). Germline CDR1 is ENHRY and CDR2 is SYGVKD. V was shortened by 6 bases and J by 4 bases, with 13 bases between the two germline ends. This CDR3 is built from 14 residues. DNA for the CDR3: TGTGCCATCAGGCAGGGTTTGGAGAATCAGCCCCAGCATTTT. It specifies CAIRQGLENQPQHF.

With respect to this clonotype: The junction shows a germline mismatch at one end, possibly a read error. V gene TRBV11-2 combines with J gene TRBJ2-5, with 10 nucleotides matching TRBD2. This CDR3 has 14 residues. Germline CDR1 is SGHAT and CDR2 is FQNNGV. The chain's CDR3 is CVSSLAGGVETQYF. The CDR3 DNA is TGTGTCAGCAGCTTAGCGGGGGGAGTGGAGACCCAGTACTTC.

The chain links TRBV29-1 to TRBJ2-1, with 9 bases matching TRBD2. The CDR3 sequence is 15 residues long. CDR1 is SQVTM and CDR2 is ANQGSEA in the germline V gene. Unmatched junction bases numbered 11, after V lost 7 bases and J lost 4 bases. For the CDR3, the DNA is TGCAGCGGGGCTAGCGGGATGGCTCAGTACAATGAGCAGTTCTTC. Translated, it gives CSGASGMAQYNEQFF.

To note about this clonotype: Its ends do not fully match the called genes, so a read error is possible. This chain uses TRBV12-3 or TRBV12-4 with TRBJ2-7; 10 bases are a match to TRBD1. The CDR3 runs 14 residues. Here the CDR3 reads CAISFRQGAGEQYF. DNA for the CDR3: TGTGCCATCAGTTTCCGACAGGGGGCGGGCGAGCAGTACTTC.

Ten or more counts support this clonotype. The gene calls are TRBV29-1 and TRBJ2-7; D gene ambiguous. In germline, CDR1 is SQVTM, CDR2 ANQGSEA. Trimming took 3 bases from V and 5 from J, leaving 14 bases between them. The CDR3 runs to 13 residues. In DNA form, the CDR3 reads TGCAGCGTTGACCTCTCCAATGGGGACGAGCAGTACTTC. The encoded protein is CSVDLSNGDEQYF.

With respect to this clonotype: This may stem from a read error, because a much larger clone lies one nucleotide away. J is TRBJ2-7 and V is TRBV5-6, with D hard to call. Germline V gives CDR1 SGHDT, CDR2 YYEEEE. The CDR3 contains 13 residues. The CDR3 region has the DNA TGTGCCAGCAGCTTGGGGGTTTCCCAGTTTGGGGACTTC. It encodes CASSLGVSQFGDF.

To note about this clonotype: A much larger clonotype is one base distant, so this may be a read error. The CDR3 sequence is CASSPSAREQFF. In DNA form, the CDR3 reads TGTGCCAGCAGCCCCTCCGCCCGTGAGCAGTTCTTC. The chain combines TRBV6-2 or TRBV6-3 with TRBJ2-1; D ambiguous. The CDR3 contains 12 residues. Trimming took off 6 bases at V and 9 bases at J, with 12 bases between the two ends. CDR1 MNHEY and CDR2 SVGEGT come from the germline V gene.

Many counts were recorded for this clonotype. The junction departs from the called germline gene at one end, perhaps through a read error. The chain recombines TRBV6-1 with TRBJ1-2; D gene uncertain. CDR3 size: 11 residues. Germline CDR1 and CDR2: MNHNS and SASEGT. The chain's CDR3 is CASSEAGNEYF. As DNA, the CDR3 is TGTGCCAGCAGTGAAGCAGGGAATGAATACTTC.

In the case of this clonotype: It is likely a read error, because the conserved phenylalanine at the end of the CDR3 is missing. The gene calls are TRBV29-1 and TRBJ1-1; the D gene is possibly TRBD1 (6 bases). The CDR3 totals 13 residues. CDR1 is SQVTM, CDR2 ANQGSEA, per germline. The CDR3 nucleotides read TGTAGCGTTTCGGGGGGGCCGAACACTGAGGCTTTCTTA. Translated, it gives CSVSGGPNTEAFL.

V gene TRBV6-1 combines with J gene TRBJ2-5; the D gene is possibly TRBD2 (6 bases). The CDR3 extends over 15 amino acids. V dropped 6 bases and J dropped 7 bases, with 21 bases sitting between them. Germline V CDR1 and CDR2: MNHNS, SASEGT. The CDR3 region has the DNA TGTGCCAGCAGCCCTTGGGGGGACCCCCCGGTGACCCAGTACTTC. Protein: CASSPWGDPPVTQYF.

This chain uses TRBV5-1 with TRBJ2-7; possibly TRBD2 for D (6 bases). Germline values: CDR1 SGHRS, CDR2 YFSETQ. V shed 4 bases and J shed 5 bases, with 16 bases lying between them. The CDR3 is 14 amino acids. Here the CDR3 reads CASSGRRGMDEQYF. The DNA of the CDR3 is TGCGCCAGCAGCGGCCGCCGGGGGATGGACGAGCAGTACTTC.

For this clonotype: A much larger clone is a single base away; this may be a read error. The chain recombines TRBV4-3 with TRBJ2-3, with TRBD2 identical over 7 bases. This CDR3 contains 16 residues. Unmatched junction bases numbered 7, after V lost 4 bases and J lost 0 bases. Germline assignment: CDR1 LGHNA and CDR2 YSLEER. The CDR3 region is CASSRDYHASTDTQYF. For the CDR3, the DNA is TGCGCCAGCAGCCGGGACTACCATGCTAGCACAGATACGCAGTATTTT.

There are a few counts of this clonotype. This chain links TRBV4-1 with TRBJ2-1; no firm D call. Per the germline V gene, CDR1 is MGHRA and CDR2 is YSYEKL. The CDR3 spans 16 residues. V was clipped by 8 bases and J by 4 bases, with 21 bases between them. CDR3 sequence reads: CASGTPPASIYNEQFF. The DNA for the CDR3 is TGCGCCAGCGGCACTCCGCCCGCTTCGATTTACAATGAGCAGTTCTTC.

The J gene is TRBJ2-1, the V gene TRBV6-2 or TRBV6-3; a weak D match, TRBD1 (7 bases). Germline V gene sequence: CDR1 MNHEY, CDR2 SVGEGT. The CDR3 is 14 amino acids. V lost 7 bases to trimming and J lost 11 bases, with 21 bases between them. Written as DNA, the CDR3 is TGTGCCAGCACCTACCATGGAGGGGGCTACAAGCAGTTCTTC. Amino acids: CASTYHGGGYKQFF.

Concerning this clonotype: Lacking the conserved final phenylalanine or tryptophan, this CDR3 likely reflects a read error. J is TRBJ1-5 and V is TRBV25-1, with TRBD1 matching 7 bases. The CDR3 runs to 13 residues. Germline lookup yields CDR1 MGHDK and CDR2 SYGVNS. The junction had 3 bases not matched to a gene; V was cut back by 5 bases and J by 5 bases. CDR3 coding DNA: TGTGCCAGCAGTTCGACAGGGCATCAGCCCCAGCATTGT. It yields the protein CASSSTGHQPQHC.